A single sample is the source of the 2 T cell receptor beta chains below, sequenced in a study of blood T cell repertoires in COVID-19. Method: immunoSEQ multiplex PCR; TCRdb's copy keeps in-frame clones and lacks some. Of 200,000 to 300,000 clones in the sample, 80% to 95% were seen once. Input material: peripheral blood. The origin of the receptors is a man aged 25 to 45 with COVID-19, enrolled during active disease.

The CDR3 sequence is CASSYPPVGIAGTDTQYF. The CDR3 coding sequence is TGTGCCAGCAGTTACCCGCCTGTGGGGATAGCGGGGACCGATACGCAGTATTTT. The chain couples TRBV6-2 or TRBV6-3 to TRBJ2-3; 8 bases are shared with TRBD2. The CDR3 has 18 residues. The J segment lost 6 bases and the V segment lost 2 bases, leaving 16 bases of the junction unmatched. Germline V gene data show CDR1 as MNHEY and CDR2 as SVGEGT.

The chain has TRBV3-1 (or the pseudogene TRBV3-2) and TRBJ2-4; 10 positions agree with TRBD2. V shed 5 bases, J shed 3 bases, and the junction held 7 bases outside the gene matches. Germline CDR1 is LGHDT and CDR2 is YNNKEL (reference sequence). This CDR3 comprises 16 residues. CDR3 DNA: TGTGCCAGCAGCGTTTATAGCGGGGGGAACAAAAACATTCAGTACTTC. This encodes CASSVYSGGNKNIQYF.